Listed below are T cell receptor beta chains from one sample, sequenced in a study of blood T cell repertoires in COVID-19. Measured with immunoSEQ multiplex PCR; TCRdb has only the in-frame clones, and not every one. The repertoire holds 100,000 to 150,000 clones, with 81% as singletons. Sample: peripheral blood. The source is a man aged 25-45 years with COVID-19, enrolled during active disease. CDR3s include the opening cysteine and the closing phenylalanine or tryptophan. Each record gives: clone size, D gene, V gene, J gene, CDR3 DNA, CDR3 protein. The D gene is left open where the match is weak. Expanded clones are given a class, and other clones once, few, many or no size at all.

clone_size: -
d_call: TRBD1
v_call: TRBV6-6
j_call: TRBJ2-7
cdr3_nt: TGTGCCAGCAGTCGACCCCGTGGACAGGGTTTATCCTACGAGCAGTACTTC
cdr3_aa: CASSRPRGQGLSYEQYF

clone_size: -
d_call: -
v_call: TRBV20-1
j_call: TRBJ2-7
cdr3_nt: TGCAGTGCCCTCCCTTCCTACGAGCAGTACTTC
cdr3_aa: CSALPSYEQYF

clone_size: few
d_call: -
v_call: TRBV4-1
j_call: TRBJ1-5
cdr3_nt: TGCGCCAGCAGTACGTTTGGGAGTAGCAATCAGCCCCAGCATTTT
cdr3_aa: CASSTFGSSNQPQHF

clone_size: -
d_call: TRBD2
v_call: TRBV24-1
j_call: TRBJ2-1
cdr3_nt: TGTGCCACCAGTGATTTTATGGCGGGAGTAAGTGAGCAGTTCTTC
cdr3_aa: CATSDFMAGVSEQFF

clone_size: -
d_call: TRBD1
v_call: TRBV25-1
j_call: TRBJ2-1
cdr3_nt: TGTGCCAGCAGGGGACAGAAAGACAATGAGCAGTTCTTC
cdr3_aa: CASRGQKDNEQFF

clone_size: -
d_call: TRBD2
v_call: TRBV28
j_call: TRBJ2-1
cdr3_nt: TGTGCCAGCAGTCCCCTCTTGGCGGGAGTTCGAAATGAGCAGTTCTTC
cdr3_aa: CASSPLLAGVRNEQFF

clone_size: -
d_call: TRBD1
v_call: TRBV29-1
j_call: TRBJ2-3
cdr3_nt: TGCAGCGTGGGAGGACAGGGTGGCACAGATACGCAGTATTTT
cdr3_aa: CSVGGQGGTDTQYF

clone_size: -
d_call: -
v_call: TRBV13
j_call: TRBJ1-2
cdr3_nt: TGTGCCAGCAGCTTAGTCTACCTCCGGGATGGCTACACCTTC
cdr3_aa: CASSLVYLRDGYTF

clone_size: -
d_call: -
v_call: TRBV7-2
j_call: TRBJ2-3
cdr3_nt: TGTGCCAGCAGCTTATTCGGTGGCGGTAGCACAGATACGCAGTATTTT
cdr3_aa: CASSLFGGGSTDTQYF

clone_size: -
d_call: -
v_call: TRBV20-1
j_call: TRBJ1-3
cdr3_nt: TGCAGTGCTAGTACAGGGCAAATCGGAAACACCATATATTTT
cdr3_aa: CSASTGQIGNTIYF

clone_size: -
d_call: TRBD2
v_call: TRBV11-2
j_call: TRBJ2-3
cdr3_nt: TGTGCCAGCAGCGTTCTAGCGGGAGGGCCCGCAGATACGCAGTATTTT
cdr3_aa: CASSVLAGGPADTQYF

clone_size: -
d_call: -
v_call: TRBV28
j_call: TRBJ2-1
cdr3_nt: TGTGCCAGCAGTCGATCGATGTTCCGGGATGAGCAGTTCTTC
cdr3_aa: CASSRSMFRDEQFF

clone_size: once
d_call: TRBD1
v_call: TRBV7-9
j_call: TRBJ2-1
cdr3_nt: TGTGCCAGCAGCCGGGACAGGGGGCAATCGTCCTACAATGAGCAGTTCTTC
cdr3_aa: CASSRDRGQSSYNEQFF

clone_size: few
d_call: TRBD2
v_call: TRBV29-1
j_call: TRBJ2-3
cdr3_nt: TGCAGCGTCGCCCGGGGGGTAGGGAAAGATACGCAGTATTTT
cdr3_aa: CSVARGVGKDTQYF

clone_size: -
d_call: -
v_call: TRBV2
j_call: TRBJ2-4
cdr3_nt: TGTGCCAGCGGCGGGGGCGAGCTAGCCAAAAACATTCAGTACTTC
cdr3_aa: CASGGGELAKNIQYF

clone_size: -
d_call: TRBD2
v_call: TRBV4-1
j_call: TRBJ2-3
cdr3_nt: TGCGCCAGTTCGCGGGAGGGCCCGGGAGATACGCAGTATTTT
cdr3_aa: CASSREGPGDTQYF

clone_size: -
d_call: -
v_call: TRBV13
j_call: TRBJ2-3
cdr3_nt: TGTGCCAGCAGCGGAAGCGGACTCACAGATACGCAGTATTTT
cdr3_aa: CASSGSGLTDTQYF

clone_size: -
d_call: TRBD2
v_call: TRBV23-1
j_call: TRBJ2-2
cdr3_nt: TGCGCCAGCCGGGACTACGCGACGACCGGGGAGCTGTTTTTT
cdr3_aa: CASRDYATTGELFF

clone_size: -
d_call: -
v_call: TRBV5-5
j_call: TRBJ1-5
cdr3_nt: TGTGCCAGCAGCTTGAGCCCCCAGGGGAGTCAGCCCCAGCATTTT
cdr3_aa: CASSLSPQGSQPQHF

clone_size: -
d_call: TRBD2
v_call: TRBV5-1
j_call: TRBJ2-7
cdr3_nt: TGCGCCAGCAGCTTGGCGGGGGGACTAGCGGGAGTTACCTTGGAGCAGTACTTC
cdr3_aa: CASSLAGGLAGVTLEQYF

clone_size: -
d_call: TRBD2
v_call: TRBV6-6
j_call: TRBJ2-5
cdr3_nt: TGTGCCAGCAGTCCAAGACTAGCGGGAGGCCACGAGACCCAGTACTTC
cdr3_aa: CASSPRLAGGHETQYF

clone_size: -
d_call: -
v_call: TRBV28
j_call: TRBJ1-5
cdr3_nt: TGTGCCAGCAGTTTAGAGACGGGGTTGGGTCAGCCCCAGCATTTT
cdr3_aa: CASSLETGLGQPQHF

clone_size: -
d_call: -
v_call: TRBV19
j_call: TRBJ1-1
cdr3_nt: TGTGCCAGCCAACAGGGTTCTTACCCTCAAGCTTTCTTT
cdr3_aa: CASQQGSYPQAFF

clone_size: -
d_call: -
v_call: TRBV27
j_call: TRBJ1-5
cdr3_nt: TGTGCCAGCAGTAGTAGCGGCAGTAGCAATCAGCCCCAGCATTTT
cdr3_aa: CASSSSGSSNQPQHF

clone_size: -
d_call: TRBD1
v_call: TRBV10-3
j_call: TRBJ1-5
cdr3_nt: TGTGCCATCAGTCCCGGGACAGGGCTTGATCAGCCCCAGCATTTT
cdr3_aa: CAISPGTGLDQPQHF

clone_size: once
d_call: -
v_call: TRBV28
j_call: TRBJ1-2
cdr3_nt: TGTGCCAGCAGTAGGGGTGGCTATGGCTACACCTTC
cdr3_aa: CASSRGGYGYTF

clone_size: -
d_call: -
v_call: TRBV5-1
j_call: TRBJ1-1
cdr3_nt: TGCGCCAGCAGTCTTACCACCCAGGGAGGAACTGAAGCTTTCTTT
cdr3_aa: CASSLTTQGGTEAFF

clone_size: -
d_call: -
v_call: TRBV11-2
j_call: TRBJ1-1
cdr3_nt: TGTGCCAGCAGCCGGTTCAGGGACTTGAACACTGAAGCTTTCTTT
cdr3_aa: CASSRFRDLNTEAFF

clone_size: -
d_call: -
v_call: TRBV29-1
j_call: TRBJ1-1
cdr3_nt: TGCAGCGTCGTCATACCACAGAGTTGGGGCCGGGTTAACACTGAAGCTTTCTTT
cdr3_aa: CSVVIPQSWGRVNTEAFF

clone_size: -
d_call: -
v_call: TRBV28
j_call: TRBJ1-5
cdr3_nt: TGTGCCAGCAGCCTGGCGGATCAGCCCCAGCATTTT
cdr3_aa: CASSLADQPQHF

clone_size: once
d_call: -
v_call: TRBV6-5
j_call: TRBJ1-2
cdr3_nt: TGTGCCAGCAGTTATCGGGCAGGGTATGGCTACACCTTC
cdr3_aa: CASSYRAGYGYTF

clone_size: -
d_call: -
v_call: TRBV11-3
j_call: TRBJ2-5
cdr3_nt: TGTGCCAGCAGCCTTAGCAGAGAGACCCAGTACTTC
cdr3_aa: CASSLSRETQYF

clone_size: -
d_call: TRBD1
v_call: TRBV11-3
j_call: TRBJ2-7
cdr3_nt: TGTGCCAGCAGCTTATATTCGGGACAGGGCGCGGAAGGGCAGTACTTC
cdr3_aa: CASSLYSGQGAEGQYF

clone_size: -
d_call: -
v_call: TRBV5-1
j_call: TRBJ2-3
cdr3_nt: TGCGCCAGCAGCTTGGGGGCTAGCGCGGTGACAGATACGCAGTATTTT
cdr3_aa: CASSLGASAVTDTQYF

clone_size: -
d_call: TRBD1
v_call: TRBV9
j_call: TRBJ2-1
cdr3_nt: TGTGCCAGCAGCGTAGCTGGGACAGGGTTCAATGAGCAGTTCTTC
cdr3_aa: CASSVAGTGFNEQFF

clone_size: -
d_call: TRBD1
v_call: TRBV6-5
j_call: TRBJ2-7
cdr3_nt: TGTGCCACCTACGGAGGACAGGGAAGCGCTTACGAGCAGTACTTC
cdr3_aa: CATYGGQGSAYEQYF

clone_size: -
d_call: -
v_call: TRBV4-1
j_call: TRBJ2-3
cdr3_nt: TGCGCCAGCAGCCAAGATCCCCTCACAGATACGCAGTATTTT
cdr3_aa: CASSQDPLTDTQYF

clone_size: -
d_call: TRBD2
v_call: TRBV7-9
j_call: TRBJ2-7
cdr3_nt: TGTGCCAGCGTCCCCCGGGAGCGGGAGGCCCTCAGGAACGAGCAGTACTTC
cdr3_aa: CASVPREREALRNEQYF

clone_size: -
d_call: TRBD1
v_call: TRBV6-1
j_call: TRBJ2-7
cdr3_nt: TGTGCCAGCAGTGATGGCAGGGGGCGACGCGAGCAGTACTTC
cdr3_aa: CASSDGRGRREQYF

clone_size: -
d_call: -
v_call: TRBV11-2
j_call: TRBJ1-5
cdr3_nt: TGTGCCAGCAGCTTAGAGCAGGCCGGTGCCCAGCATTTT
cdr3_aa: CASSLEQAGAQHF

clone_size: -
d_call: -
v_call: TRBV19
j_call: TRBJ1-1
cdr3_nt: TGTGCCAGTAGTATGGGCGGGGGCGCCACTGAAGCTTTCTTT
cdr3_aa: CASSMGGGATEAFF

clone_size: once
d_call: TRBD1
v_call: TRBV30
j_call: TRBJ1-1
cdr3_nt: TGTGCCTGGACCCAGACAGGGGGCCCTGAAGCTTTCTTT
cdr3_aa: CAWTQTGGPEAFF

clone_size: -
d_call: TRBD2
v_call: TRBV13
j_call: TRBJ2-7
cdr3_nt: TGTGCCAGCAGCGTGGGACTAGCGGGATGGCAGTACTTC
cdr3_aa: CASSVGLAGWQYF

clone_size: -
d_call: -
v_call: TRBV28
j_call: TRBJ1-3
cdr3_nt: TGTGCCAGCAGTTTATCCGGAGGAAGCTCTGGAAACACCATATATTTT
cdr3_aa: CASSLSGGSSGNTIYF

clone_size: -
d_call: -
v_call: TRBV6-2/TRBV6-3
j_call: TRBJ2-7
cdr3_nt: TGTGCCAGCAGTTACTCGGACAGCTCCTACGAGCAGTACTTC
cdr3_aa: CASSYSDSSYEQYF

clone_size: -
d_call: TRBD1
v_call: TRBV11-3
j_call: TRBJ2-7
cdr3_nt: TGTGCCAGCAGCTTATTCGGGACAGGGTCCTACGAGCAGTACTTC
cdr3_aa: CASSLFGTGSYEQYF

clone_size: -
d_call: -
v_call: TRBV5-1
j_call: TRBJ1-2
cdr3_nt: TGCGCCAGCAGCTTGTCGGGGGGCGCTGGTGGCTACACCTTC
cdr3_aa: CASSLSGGAGGYTF

clone_size: -
d_call: TRBD1
v_call: TRBV3-1/TRBV3-2
j_call: TRBJ1-2
cdr3_nt: TGTGCCAGCAGCCATTGGACAGGCCGTAACTATGGCTACACCTTC
cdr3_aa: CASSHWTGRNYGYTF

clone_size: -
d_call: TRBD1
v_call: TRBV7-6
j_call: TRBJ2-3
cdr3_nt: TGTGCCAGCAGCCAGACAGGGAGCACAGATACGCAGTATTTT
cdr3_aa: CASSQTGSTDTQYF

clone_size: -
d_call: TRBD1
v_call: TRBV19
j_call: TRBJ2-3
cdr3_nt: TGTGCCAGTAGTCCAGGGACAGGGCTTCTAGATACGCAGTATTTT
cdr3_aa: CASSPGTGLLDTQYF

clone_size: -
d_call: -
v_call: TRBV11-3
j_call: TRBJ1-1
cdr3_nt: TGTGCCAGCAGCCTAAGGGGTTTGGGGAATGAAGCTTTCTTT
cdr3_aa: CASSLRGLGNEAFF

clone_size: -
d_call: TRBD1
v_call: TRBV10-3
j_call: TRBJ2-1
cdr3_nt: TGTGCCATCAGTGAGGGACAGGGGGCGATTTATGAGCAGTTCTTC
cdr3_aa: CAISEGQGAIYEQFF

clone_size: -
d_call: -
v_call: TRBV6-5
j_call: TRBJ1-1
cdr3_nt: TGTGCCAGCAGCTTGACAGGACCCGTCTACACTGAAGCTTTCTTT
cdr3_aa: CASSLTGPVYTEAFF

clone_size: -
d_call: TRBD1
v_call: TRBV5-1
j_call: TRBJ2-3
cdr3_nt: TGCGCCAGCAGCTTGGGACAGGGTCCAGATACGCAGTATTTT
cdr3_aa: CASSLGQGPDTQYF

clone_size: -
d_call: TRBD1
v_call: TRBV6-5
j_call: TRBJ1-6
cdr3_nt: TGTGCCAGCAGGCCAGGACAGGGGAATTCACCCCTCCACTTT
cdr3_aa: CASRPGQGNSPLHF

clone_size: -
d_call: -
v_call: TRBV7-3
j_call: TRBJ2-3
cdr3_nt: TGTGCCAGCAGCTCCCGCCGGTCAGATACGCAGTATTTT
cdr3_aa: CASSSRRSDTQYF

clone_size: -
d_call: -
v_call: TRBV5-8
j_call: TRBJ1-1
cdr3_nt: TGTGCCAGCAGTGCCGGGGACACTGAAGCTTTCTTT
cdr3_aa: CASSAGDTEAFF

clone_size: -
d_call: -
v_call: TRBV5-1
j_call: TRBJ2-1
cdr3_nt: TGCGCCAGCAGCTTTGGAGATGAGCAGTTCTTC
cdr3_aa: CASSFGDEQFF